This entry features one T cell receptor (beta chain) sequence. No antigen is known for it. The sample originates from a study of cytomegalovirus exposure and HLA in healthy donors. Study outcomes and limitations: Per published accounts, TCR beta sequences correctly predicted the HLA-A and HLA-B alleles of most subjects. Later on, an analysis showed TCR association rates differing by HLA locus, with DRB1 the most and HLA-C the fewest. In a later analysis, 15,000 to 20,000 TCR beta sequences were associated with HLA alleles at 0.05 false discovery rate.

The CDR3 is 14 amino acids. Germline V CDR1 and CDR2: LNHDA, SQIVND (reference sequence). V lost 3 bases and J lost 0, with 6 bases in between. Vbeta (60) and Jbeta (13) primers were used in the PCR. TCRdb's copy holds only in-frame clones and misses some; the assay was immunoSEQ multiplex PCR. Here the sample spans 100,000 to 150,000 clones, 70% to 85% being singletons. The rearrangement uses TRBV19 and TRBJ1-5, with D unresolved. The TCR comes from a woman aged 45-60 years in good health and CMV-seronegative. What was sequenced was PBMCs. The CDR3 is CASSIQDSNQPQHF. As DNA, the CDR3 is TGTGCCAGTAGTATTCAGGATAGCAATCAGCCCCAGCATTTT.